One sample yielded the 11 T cell receptor beta chains listed below, sequenced in a study of T cell changes during pregnancy in multiple sclerosis. TCRdb keeps only in-frame clones here, not all; method: immunoSEQ multiplex PCR. The sample holds roughly 50,000 clones; 80% to 95% are singletons and the top ten take 0.39%. The material sequenced was CD4+ T cells from peripheral blood mononuclear cells, taken after pregnancy. The source is a female donor with multiple sclerosis, enrolled in a pregnancy study.

Turning to this clone: Its ends do not fully match the called genes, so a read error is possible. This chain connects TRBV27 to TRBJ1-5, with 12 bases that match TRBD1. The germline V gene has CDR1 MNHEY and CDR2 SMNVEV (reference sequence). This CDR3 has 15 amino acids. DNA for the CDR3: TGTGCCAGCAGACTCGGGACAGGGGGCAACCAGCCCCAGCATTTT. It yields the protein CASRLGTGGNQPQHF.

The gene calls are TRBV5-6 and TRBJ2-7; TRBD2 might be the D (6 bases). V lost 1 base and J 3 bases, leaving 20 bases between the germline ends. In germline, CDR1 is SGHDT, CDR2 YYEEEE. The CDR3 spans 17 residues. CDR3 bases: TGTGCCAGCAGCTTGAGGAGGCCCCGGGACTCCGGCTACGAGCAGTACTTC. The encoded protein is CASSLRRPRDSGYEQYF. The variable domain in full, completed from reference TRBV5-6 and TRBJ2-7, reads DAGVTQSPTHLIKTRGQQVTLRCSPKSGHDTVSWYQQALGQGPQFIFQYYEEEERQRGNFPDRFSGHQFPNYSSELNVNALLLGDSALYLCASSLRRPRDSGYEQYFGPGTRLTVT.

The chain recombines TRBV5-1 with TRBJ2-2, with 14 bases lining up with TRBD2. The CDR3 extends over 17 amino acids. The junction had 6 bases not matched to a gene; V was cut back by 4 bases and J by 4 bases. Germline V gives CDR1 SGHRS, CDR2 YFSETQ. The CDR3 DNA sequence: TGCGCCAGCAGCAGGGGACTAGCGGGAGCGGGCACCGGGGAGCTGTTTTTT. This codes for CASSRGLAGAGTGELFF.

The chain has TRBV4-2 and TRBJ2-3, with D tentatively TRBD1 (5 bases). V was cut by 0 bases and J by 4 bases, with 8 bases left in between. This CDR3 region has 14 residues. The germline gives CDR1 LGHNA, CDR2 YNFKEQ. The CDR3 reads CASSQDLGPDTQYF. In nucleotides, the CDR3 is TGTGCCAGCAGCCAAGACCTGGGGCCAGATACGCAGTATTTT.

This clone has a single count. The V and J genes are TRBV4-2 and TRBJ1-3, with TRBD1 matching over 7 bases. Trimming at V came to 0 bases and at J to 4 bases, leaving 3 bases not matched to a gene. This CDR3 contains 15 residues. Germline CDR1 reads LGHNA; CDR2 reads YNFKEQ. The CDR3 is CASSQDRGRGNTIYF. The CDR3 DNA sequence: TGTGCCAGCAGCCAAGACAGGGGGAGAGGAAACACCATATATTTT.

The chain links TRBV6-5 to TRBJ1-1; D gene unclear. CDR1 and CDR2 from the germline V gene are MNHEY and SVGAGI. Trimming removed 6 bases from V and 0 bases from J, with 14 bases in between. This CDR3 comprises 15 residues. The CDR3 DNA follows: TGTGCCAGCAGCCCGTTCGGACTGGTGAACACTGAAGCTTTCTTT. Translated, it gives CASSPFGLVNTEAFF.

The V gene is TRBV18, the J gene TRBJ2-1; a possible D gene is TRBD1 (6 bases). Deletions cut 3 bases from V and 3 bases from J, with 9 bases between. Germline CDR1 KGHSH, CDR2 LQKENI. The CDR3 runs to 14 residues. This chain's CDR3 is CASSPQTGYNEQFF. Here the CDR3 DNA reads TGTGCCAGCTCACCCCAGACAGGCTACAATGAGCAGTTCTTC.

The genes are TRBV29-1 and TRBJ1-2; D call uncertain. The V gene lost 6 bases and the J gene lost 6 bases, with 17 bases spanning the gap. In germline, CDR1 is SQVTM, CDR2 ANQGSEA. The CDR3 contains 13 residues. CDR3 amino acids: CSVEALKWNGYTF. DNA of the CDR3: TGCAGCGTCGAGGCCTTGAAGTGGAATGGCTACACCTTC.

The chain recombines TRBV7-2 with TRBJ2-3; D is ambiguous. CDR1 SGHTA and CDR2 FQGNSA come from the germline V gene. With 2 bases removed from V and 2 bases from J, the gap between germline ends came to 8 bases. This CDR3 spans 14 amino acids. The CDR3 DNA reads as TGTGCCAGCAGCTTACTTTCAGTCACAGATACGCAGTATTTT. This encodes CASSLLSVTDTQYF. Drawing the rest from reference TRBV7-2 and TRBJ2-3, the complete variable domain is GAGVSQSPSNKVTEKGKDVELRCDPISGHTALYWYRQSLGQGLEFLIYFQGNSAPDKSGLPSDRFSAERTGGSVSTLTIQRTQQEDSAVYLCASSLLSVTDTQYFGPGTRLTVL.

The rearrangement joins TRBV5-1 to TRBJ2-7, with a tentative D call TRBD2 (6 bases). CDR1 is SGHRS, CDR2 YFSETQ, per germline. V lost 0 bases and J 0 bases, leaving 10 bases between the germline ends. This CDR3 is 15 amino acids long. The DNA of the CDR3 is TGCGCCAGCAGCTTGGCTCGGGGGTCCTCCTACGAGCAGTACTTC. This encodes CASSLARGSSYEQYF.

This sequence joins TRBV5-4 and TRBJ2-7; TRBD2 aligns across 14 bases. This CDR3 has 15 amino acids. The ends lost 4 bases at V and 7 bases at J; junction bases unmatched: 7. Germline loops: CDR1 SGHNT, CDR2 YYREEE (reference sequence). The chain's CDR3 is CASSQGLAGEGEQYF. The DNA of the CDR3 is TGTGCCAGCAGCCAGGGACTAGCGGGAGAGGGGGAGCAGTACTTC.